The entry below describes one TCR beta chain. Antigen specificity is unknown. This record belongs to a study of T-cell reconstitution after alpha-beta-depleted transplantation in children. Study-wide results and caveats: Roughly two months post-transplant, alpha-beta T cells reportedly originated from several hundred graft clones that had expanded. Surviving recipient T cells and thymic progenitors produced the high day-60 TCRbeta diversity seen in some patients. The main origin of T-cell counts and diversity one year after transplant was newly produced T cells.

V was clipped by 6 bases and J by 5 bases; unmatched bases: 7. The CDR3 spans 14 residues. Germline V gives CDR1 MNHNS, CDR2 SASEGT. It was with unique molecular identifiers that the TCRbeta library was prepared. TCRdb ran MiXCR on the PCR reads and lists one entry per CDR3 protein. The table lists about 980,000 distinct CDR3 sequences, 25% to 35% of them singletons. This rearrangement joins TRBV6-1 to TRBJ1-5, with TRBD1 matching over 7 bases. The sequence was obtained from a boy under three years old who had a stem cell transplant for SCID, so the T cells may come from the graft donor. The sequences come from PBMCs, mostly from graft donor cells, collected 360 days after TCRalphabeta/CD19-depleted stem cell transplant. CDR3 nucleotide sequence: TGTGCCAGCAGCCCGACAGGGAGTGATCAGCCCCAGCATTTT. Amino acid sequence: CASSPTGSDQPQHF.